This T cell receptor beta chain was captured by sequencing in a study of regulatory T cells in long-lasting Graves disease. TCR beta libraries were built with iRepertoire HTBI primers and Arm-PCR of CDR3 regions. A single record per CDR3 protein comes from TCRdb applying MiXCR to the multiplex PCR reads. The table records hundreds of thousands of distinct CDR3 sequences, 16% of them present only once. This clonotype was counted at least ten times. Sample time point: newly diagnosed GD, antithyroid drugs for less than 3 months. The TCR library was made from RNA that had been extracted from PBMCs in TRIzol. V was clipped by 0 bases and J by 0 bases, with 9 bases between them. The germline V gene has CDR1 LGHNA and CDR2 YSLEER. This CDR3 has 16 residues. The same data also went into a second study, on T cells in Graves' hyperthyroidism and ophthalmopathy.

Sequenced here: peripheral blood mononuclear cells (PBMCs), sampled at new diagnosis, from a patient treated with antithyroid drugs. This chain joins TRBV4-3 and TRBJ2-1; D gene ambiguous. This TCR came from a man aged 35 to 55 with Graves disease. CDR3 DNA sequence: TGCGCCAGCAGCCAAGATCTGGGCGGCTCCTACAATGAGCAGTTCTTC. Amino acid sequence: CASSQDLGGSYNEQFF.